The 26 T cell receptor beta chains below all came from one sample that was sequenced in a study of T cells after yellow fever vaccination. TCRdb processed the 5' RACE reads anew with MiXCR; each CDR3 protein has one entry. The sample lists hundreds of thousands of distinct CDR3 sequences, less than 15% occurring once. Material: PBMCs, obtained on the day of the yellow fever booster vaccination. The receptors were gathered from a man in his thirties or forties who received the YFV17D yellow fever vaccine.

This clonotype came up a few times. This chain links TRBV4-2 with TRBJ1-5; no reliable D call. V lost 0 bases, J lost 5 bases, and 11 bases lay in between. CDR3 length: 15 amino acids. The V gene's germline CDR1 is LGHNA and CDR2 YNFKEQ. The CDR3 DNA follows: TGTGCCAGCAGCCAAGAGGGAAGCAGCGATCAGCCCCAGCATTTT. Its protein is CASSQEGSSDQPQHF.

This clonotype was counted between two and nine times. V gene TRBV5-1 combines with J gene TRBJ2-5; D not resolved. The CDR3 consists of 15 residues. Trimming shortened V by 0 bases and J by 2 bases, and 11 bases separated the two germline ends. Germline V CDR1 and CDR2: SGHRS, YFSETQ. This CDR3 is CASSLEAGTQETQYF. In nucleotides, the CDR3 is TGCGCCAGCAGCTTGGAAGCCGGTACTCAAGAGACCCAGTACTTC.

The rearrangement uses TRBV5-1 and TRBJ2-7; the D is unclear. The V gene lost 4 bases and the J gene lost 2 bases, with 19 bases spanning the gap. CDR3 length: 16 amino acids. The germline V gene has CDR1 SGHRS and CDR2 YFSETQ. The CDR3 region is CASSHPPASSPYEQYF. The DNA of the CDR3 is TGCGCCAGCAGCCACCCTCCGGCGTCAAGCCCCTACGAGCAGTACTTC.

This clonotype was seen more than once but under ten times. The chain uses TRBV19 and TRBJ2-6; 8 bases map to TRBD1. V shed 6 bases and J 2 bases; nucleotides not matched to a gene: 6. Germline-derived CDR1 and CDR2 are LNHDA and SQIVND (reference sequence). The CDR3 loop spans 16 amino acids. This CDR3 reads CASSPGGAAGANVLTF. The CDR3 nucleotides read TGTGCCAGTAGCCCAGGGGGCGCGGCTGGGGCCAACGTCCTGACTTTC.

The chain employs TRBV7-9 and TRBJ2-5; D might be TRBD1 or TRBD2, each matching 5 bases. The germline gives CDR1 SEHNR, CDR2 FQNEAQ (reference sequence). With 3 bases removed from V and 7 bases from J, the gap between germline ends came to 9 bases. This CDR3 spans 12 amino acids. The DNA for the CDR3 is TGTGCCAGCAGCTTGGGGGATGTGACCCAGTACTTC. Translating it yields CASSLGDVTQYF.

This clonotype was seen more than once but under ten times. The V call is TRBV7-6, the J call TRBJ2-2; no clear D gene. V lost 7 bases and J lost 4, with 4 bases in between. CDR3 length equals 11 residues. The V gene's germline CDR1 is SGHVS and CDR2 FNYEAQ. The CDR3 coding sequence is TGTGCCAGCACACTCACCGGGGAGCTGTTTTTT. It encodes CASTLTGELFF.

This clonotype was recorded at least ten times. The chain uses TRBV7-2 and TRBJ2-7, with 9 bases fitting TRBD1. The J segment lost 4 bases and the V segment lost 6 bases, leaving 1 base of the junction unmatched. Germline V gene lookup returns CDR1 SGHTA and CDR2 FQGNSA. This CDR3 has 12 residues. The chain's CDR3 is CASRGTGYEQYF. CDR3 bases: TGTGCCAGCAGGGGGACAGGGTACGAGCAGTACTTC. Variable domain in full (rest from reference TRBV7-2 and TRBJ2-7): GAGVSQSPSNKVTEKGKDVELRCDPISGHTALYWYRQSLGQGLEFLIYFQGNSAPDKSGLPSDRFSAERTGGSVSTLTIQRTQQEDSAVYLCASRGTGYEQYFGPGTRLTVT.

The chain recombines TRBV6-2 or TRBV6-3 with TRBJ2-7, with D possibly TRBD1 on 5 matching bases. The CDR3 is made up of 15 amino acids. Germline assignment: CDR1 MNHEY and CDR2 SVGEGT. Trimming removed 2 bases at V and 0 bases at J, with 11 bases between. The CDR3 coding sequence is TGTGCCAGCAGTTACGAAGGGGTGAGCTCCTACGAGCAGTACTTC. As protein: CASSYEGVSSYEQYF.

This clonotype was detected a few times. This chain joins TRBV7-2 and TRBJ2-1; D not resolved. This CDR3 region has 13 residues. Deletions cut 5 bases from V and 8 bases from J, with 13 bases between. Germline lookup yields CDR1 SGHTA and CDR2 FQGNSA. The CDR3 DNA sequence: TGTGCCAGCAGCAATAGTCCATGGGATGAGCAGTTCTTC. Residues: CASSNSPWDEQFF.

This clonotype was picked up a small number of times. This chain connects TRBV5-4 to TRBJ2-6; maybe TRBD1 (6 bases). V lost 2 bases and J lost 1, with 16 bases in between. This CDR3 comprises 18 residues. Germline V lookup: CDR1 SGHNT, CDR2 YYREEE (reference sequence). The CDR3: CASSFGGGHQSGANVLTF. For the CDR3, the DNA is TGTGCCAGCAGCTTCGGTGGGGGACACCAATCTGGGGCCAACGTCCTGACTTTC.

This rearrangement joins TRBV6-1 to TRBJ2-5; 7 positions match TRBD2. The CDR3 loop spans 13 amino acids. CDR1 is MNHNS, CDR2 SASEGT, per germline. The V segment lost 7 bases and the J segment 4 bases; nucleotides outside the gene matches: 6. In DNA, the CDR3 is TGTGCCAGCAAAAAAGGCGGGAGAGAGACCCAGTACTTC. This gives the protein CASKKGGRETQYF.

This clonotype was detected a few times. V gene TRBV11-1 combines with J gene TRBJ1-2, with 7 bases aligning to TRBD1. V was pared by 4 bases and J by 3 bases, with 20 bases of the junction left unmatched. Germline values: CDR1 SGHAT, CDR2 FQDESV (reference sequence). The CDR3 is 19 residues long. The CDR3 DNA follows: TGTGCCAGCAGCTCCCATCGGGACAGCGGGGCGGTCGGAGACTATGGCTACACCTTC. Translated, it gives CASSSHRDSGAVGDYGYTF.

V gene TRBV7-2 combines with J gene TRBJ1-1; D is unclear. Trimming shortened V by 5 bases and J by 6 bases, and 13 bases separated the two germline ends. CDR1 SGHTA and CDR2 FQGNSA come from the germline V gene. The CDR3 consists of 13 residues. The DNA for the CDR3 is TGTGCCAGCAGCAACCGCCGCTTAGCTGAAGCTTTCTTT. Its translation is CASSNRRLAEAFF.

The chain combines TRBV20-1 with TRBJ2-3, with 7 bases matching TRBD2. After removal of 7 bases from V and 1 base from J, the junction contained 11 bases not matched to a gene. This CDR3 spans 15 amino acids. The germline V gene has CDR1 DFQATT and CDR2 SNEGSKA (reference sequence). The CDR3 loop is CSGPPGGWGTDTQYF. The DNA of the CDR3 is TGCAGTGGCCCTCCCGGGGGGTGGGGCACAGATACGCAGTATTTT.

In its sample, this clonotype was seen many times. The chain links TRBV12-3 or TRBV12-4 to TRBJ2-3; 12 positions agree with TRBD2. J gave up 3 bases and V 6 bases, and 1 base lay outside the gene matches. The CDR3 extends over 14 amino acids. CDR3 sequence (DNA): TGTGCCAGCAGACTAGCGGGAGGAACAGATACGCAGTATTTT. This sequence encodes CASRLAGGTDTQYF.

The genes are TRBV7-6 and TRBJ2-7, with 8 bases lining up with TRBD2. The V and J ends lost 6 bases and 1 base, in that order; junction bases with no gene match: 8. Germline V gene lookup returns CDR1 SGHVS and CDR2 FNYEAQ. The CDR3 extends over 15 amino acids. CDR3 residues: CASSLVSGASYEQYF. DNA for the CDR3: TGTGCCAGCAGTCTTGTTAGCGGGGCTTCCTACGAGCAGTACTTC.

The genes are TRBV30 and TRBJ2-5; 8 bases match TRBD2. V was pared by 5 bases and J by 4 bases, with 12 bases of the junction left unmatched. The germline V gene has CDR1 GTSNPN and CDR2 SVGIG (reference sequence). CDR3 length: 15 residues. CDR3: CAWHRGGRMGETQYF. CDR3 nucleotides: TGTGCCTGGCATCGGGGGGGGCGGATGGGAGAGACCCAGTACTTC.

The CDR3 DNA follows: TGTGCCAGCAGTTATTCCCAAACCTCGAGCGGGTACGAGCAGTACTTC. Protein product: CASSYSQTSSGYEQYF. This chain uses TRBV12-3 or TRBV12-4 with TRBJ2-7, with TRBD2 as a possible D gene (6 bases). With 4 bases removed from V and 4 bases from J, the gap between germline ends came to 20 bases. The CDR3 has 16 amino acids.

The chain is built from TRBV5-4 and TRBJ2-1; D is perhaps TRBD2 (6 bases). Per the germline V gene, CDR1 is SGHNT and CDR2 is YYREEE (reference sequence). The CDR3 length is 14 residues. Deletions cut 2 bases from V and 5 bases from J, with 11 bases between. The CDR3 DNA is TGTGCCAGCAGCTTCCGGGAGACCCACAATGAGCAGTTCTTC. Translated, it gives CASSFRETHNEQFF.

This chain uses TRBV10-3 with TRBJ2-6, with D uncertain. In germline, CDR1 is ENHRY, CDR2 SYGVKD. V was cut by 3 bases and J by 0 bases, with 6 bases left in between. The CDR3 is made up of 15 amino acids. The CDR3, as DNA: TGTGCCATCAGTGATGTTCCCTCTGGGGCCAACGTCCTGACTTTC. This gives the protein CAISDVPSGANVLTF.

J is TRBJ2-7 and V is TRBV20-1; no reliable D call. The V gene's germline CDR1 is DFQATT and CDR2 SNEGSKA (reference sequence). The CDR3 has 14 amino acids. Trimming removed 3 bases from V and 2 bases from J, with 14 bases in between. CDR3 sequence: CSARVPASPYEQYF. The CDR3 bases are TGCAGTGCTAGGGTCCCCGCGTCCCCCTACGAGCAGTACTTC.

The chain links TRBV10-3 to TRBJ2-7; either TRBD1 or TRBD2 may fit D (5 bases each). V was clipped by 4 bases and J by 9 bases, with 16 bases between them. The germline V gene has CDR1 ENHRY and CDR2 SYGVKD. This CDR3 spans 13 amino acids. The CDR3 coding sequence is TGTGCCATCAGTGGGGGGACGGTCGACGGGCAGTACTTC. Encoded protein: CAISGGTVDGQYF.

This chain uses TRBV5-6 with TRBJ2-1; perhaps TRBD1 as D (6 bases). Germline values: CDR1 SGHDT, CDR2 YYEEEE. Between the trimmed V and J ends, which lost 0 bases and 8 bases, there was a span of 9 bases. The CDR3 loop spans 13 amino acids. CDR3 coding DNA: TGTGCCAGCAGCTTGGGACAGGATGATGAGCAGTTCTTC. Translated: CASSLGQDDEQFF.

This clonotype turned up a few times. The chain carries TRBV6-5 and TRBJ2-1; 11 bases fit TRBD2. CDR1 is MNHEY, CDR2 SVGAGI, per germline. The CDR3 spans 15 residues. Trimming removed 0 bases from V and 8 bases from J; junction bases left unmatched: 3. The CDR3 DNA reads TGTGCCAGCAGTTACTCTAGCGGGAGGGTCTATGAGCAGTTCTTC. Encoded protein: CASSYSSGRVYEQFF.

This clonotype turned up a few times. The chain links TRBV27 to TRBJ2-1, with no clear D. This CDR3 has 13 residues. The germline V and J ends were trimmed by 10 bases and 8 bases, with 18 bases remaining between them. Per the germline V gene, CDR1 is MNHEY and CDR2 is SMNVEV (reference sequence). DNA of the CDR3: TGTGCCACCTCCCTTTTGGGATACGATGAGCAGTTCTTC. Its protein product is CATSLLGYDEQFF.

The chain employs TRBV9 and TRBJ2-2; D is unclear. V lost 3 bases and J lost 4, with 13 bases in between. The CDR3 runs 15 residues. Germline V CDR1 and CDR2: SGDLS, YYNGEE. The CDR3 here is CASSGRTSGTGELFF. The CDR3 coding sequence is TGTGCCAGCAGCGGACGCACGAGTGGCACCGGGGAGCTGTTTTTT.